Below are 9 T cell receptor beta chains sequenced from a single sample in a study of T cells in Graves' hyperthyroidism and ophthalmopathy. Researchers amplified the TCR beta CDR3 regions from RNA transcripts. HTBI primers drove first-round RT-PCR of the TCR CDR3. TCRdb redid the calling of the multiplex PCR reads with MiXCR, one entry per CDR3 protein. The sample holds approximately 530,000 distinct CDR3 sequences; 15% to 20% are singletons and the top ten take approximately 50%. Sample: blood. All receptors come from a man aged 40-49 years with Graves' ophthalmopathy.

This clonotype was observed at least ten times. The CDR3 sequence: CASSPFGSGTADTQYF. CDR3 bases: TGTGCCAGCAGCCCCTTCGGTAGCGGGACAGCAGATACGCAGTATTTT. The chain recombines TRBV11-2 with TRBJ2-3; D is perhaps TRBD2 (8 bases). Trimming cost V 5 bases and J 4 bases, with 19 bases left between them. The CDR3 spans 16 residues. Germline loops: CDR1 SGHAT, CDR2 FQNNGV.

This clonotype was counted ten times or more. The J gene is TRBJ1-2, the V gene TRBV5-1; D perhaps matches TRBD1 (5 bases). Trimming shortened V by 0 bases and J by 3 bases, and 12 bases separated the two germline ends. The CDR3 length is 15 residues. Germline V gene data show CDR1 as SGHRS and CDR2 as YFSETQ. As DNA, the CDR3 is TGCGCCAGCAGCTTGGCCGGGGCGTTGGACTATGGCTACACCTTC. It encodes CASSLAGALDYGYTF.

This clonotype was seen repeatedly, ten times or more. The chain carries TRBV11-2 and TRBJ2-4; D gene ambiguous. Germline CDR1 is SGHAT and CDR2 is FQNNGV. CDR3 length equals 15 residues. Trimming left V 0 bases short and J 3 bases short, with 9 bases between. The CDR3 sequence: CASSLEGFNKNIQYF. As DNA, the CDR3 is TGTGCCAGCAGCTTAGAAGGGTTCAACAAAAACATTCAGTACTTC.

This clonotype was detected ten times or more. The V gene is TRBV11-1, the J gene TRBJ2-1; the D gene is possibly TRBD2 (7 bases). The germline CDR1 and CDR2 sequences are SGHAT and FQDESV (reference sequence). This CDR3 comprises 14 residues. Trimming took 7 bases from V and 7 from J, leaving 17 bases between them. The CDR3 region has the DNA TGTGCCAGCACCATTTCCGGGGGGCCTAATGAGCAGTTCTTC. Residues: CASTISGGPNEQFF. Full variable domain (remainder filled in from reference TRBV11-1 and TRBJ2-1): EAEVAQSPRYKITEKSQAVAFWCDPISGHATLYWYRQILGQGPELLVQFQDESVVDDSQLPKDRFSAERLKGVDSTLKIQPAELGDSAMYLCASTISGGPNEQFFGPGTRLTVL.

CDR3 sequence: CASSSGTDLGELFF. The CDR3 nucleotides read TGTGCCAGCAGTTCCGGGACAGATTTGGGGGAGCTGTTTTTT. The chain employs TRBV6-1 and TRBJ2-2; 7 nucleotides align to TRBD1. CDR3 size: 14 residues. V dropped 5 bases and J dropped 8; count of bases not matched to a gene: 8. Germline CDR1 is MNHNS and CDR2 is SASEGT.

This chain connects TRBV11-2 to TRBJ2-1; TRBD2 matches at 12 bases. Trimming at V came to 8 bases and at J to 6 bases, leaving 20 bases not matched to a gene. The CDR3 has 19 residues. Germline-derived CDR1 and CDR2 are SGHAT and FQNNGV. The CDR3 bases are TGTGCCAGCGGATACCCCCCTACCGGGACTAGCGGGCAACTCAATGAGCAGTTCTTC. It encodes CASGYPPTGTSGQLNEQFF.

This clonotype was counted many times. V gene TRBV28 combines with J gene TRBJ2-7; D might be TRBD2 (6 bases). Trimming stripped 2 bases from V and 7 bases from J, with 12 bases between. Germline CDR1 MDHEN, CDR2 SYDVKM. The CDR3 sequence is 13 residues long. As DNA, the CDR3 is TGTGCCAGCAGTTTACCGGGGGTTTGGGAGCAGTACTTC. Translated, it gives CASSLPGVWEQYF.

With respect to this clonotype: A much larger clone is a single base away; this may be a read error. CDR3 nucleotides: TGTGCCATGCTCGGCGGCGTAGCGGTATCCTACAATGAGCAGTTCTTC. It translates to CAMLGGVAVSYNEQFF. V and J are TRBV12-3 or TRBV12-4 and TRBJ2-1, with a possible D match to TRBD2 (6 bases). This CDR3 spans 16 amino acids. Trimming left V 10 bases short and J 1 base short, with 20 bases between.

This clonotype turned up a few times. The V call is TRBV7-9, the J call TRBJ2-1; no clear D gene. In germline, CDR1 is SEHNR, CDR2 FQNEAQ (reference sequence). The CDR3 runs 13 residues. Trimming shortened V by 5 bases and J by 7 bases, and 12 bases separated the two germline ends. DNA for the CDR3: TGTGCCAGCAGCAGACCAGGAAGAAATGAGCAGTTCTTC. As protein: CASSRPGRNEQFF. The whole variable domain, filled in from reference TRBV7-9 and TRBJ2-1, reads DTGVSQNPRHKITKRGQNVTFRCDPISEHNRLYWYRQTLGQGPEFLTYFQNEAQLEKSRLLSDRFSAERPKGSFSTLEIQRTEQGDSAMYLCASSRPGRNEQFFGPGTRLTVL.